Included here is one TCR beta chain sequence, with context. Its antigen is still unknown. This sample is part of a study of CD8 T cells in ankylosing spondylitis. TCRdb redid the calling of the 5' RACE reads with MiXCR, one entry per CDR3 protein. The sample yields approximately 150,000 distinct CDR3 sequences, 17% seen once. This CDR3 has 12 residues. Looked up from germline, CDR1 is KGHDR and CDR2 is SFDVKD. The V and J ends lost 4 bases and 3 bases respectively, with 6 bases between them. General study points: Blood of patients with ankylosing spondylitis appeared to be characterized by a TCR beta motif of several highly homologous variants.

This sequence joins TRBV24-1 and TRBJ2-7; D unresolved. The TCR was taken from a male donor with ankylosing spondylitis. Sequenced sample: blood, either unsorted or a sorted T cell fraction (not recorded which). CDR3 protein: CATSDPRYEQYF. The DNA of the CDR3 is TGTGCCACCAGTGACCCACGCTACGAGCAGTACTTC.